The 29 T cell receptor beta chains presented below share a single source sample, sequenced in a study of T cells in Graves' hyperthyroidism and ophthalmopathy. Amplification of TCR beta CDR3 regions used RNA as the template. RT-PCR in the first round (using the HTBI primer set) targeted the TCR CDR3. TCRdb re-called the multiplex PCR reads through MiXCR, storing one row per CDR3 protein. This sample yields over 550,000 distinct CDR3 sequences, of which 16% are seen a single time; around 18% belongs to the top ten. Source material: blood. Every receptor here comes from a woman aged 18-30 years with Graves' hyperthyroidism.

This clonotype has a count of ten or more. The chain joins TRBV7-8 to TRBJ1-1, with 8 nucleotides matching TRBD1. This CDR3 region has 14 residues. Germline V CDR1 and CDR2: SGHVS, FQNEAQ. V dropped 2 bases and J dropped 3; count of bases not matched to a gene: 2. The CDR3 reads CASSLQGAYTEAFF. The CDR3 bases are TGTGCCAGCAGCTTACAGGGGGCTTACACTGAAGCTTTCTTT.

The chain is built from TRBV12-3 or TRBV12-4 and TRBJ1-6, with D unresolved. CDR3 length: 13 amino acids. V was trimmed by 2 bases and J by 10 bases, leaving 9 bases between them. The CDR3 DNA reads TGTGCCAGCAGTTTAATTTTTAAGTCACCCCTCCACTTT. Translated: CASSLIFKSPLHF.

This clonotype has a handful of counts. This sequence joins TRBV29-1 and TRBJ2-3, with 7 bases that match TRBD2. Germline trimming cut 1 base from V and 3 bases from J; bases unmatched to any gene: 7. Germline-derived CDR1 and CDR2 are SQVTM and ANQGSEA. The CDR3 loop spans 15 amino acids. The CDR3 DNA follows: TGCAGCGTTGAAGGAGGTAGCGGGCCTACAGATACGCAGTATTTT. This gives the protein CSVEGGSGPTDTQYF.

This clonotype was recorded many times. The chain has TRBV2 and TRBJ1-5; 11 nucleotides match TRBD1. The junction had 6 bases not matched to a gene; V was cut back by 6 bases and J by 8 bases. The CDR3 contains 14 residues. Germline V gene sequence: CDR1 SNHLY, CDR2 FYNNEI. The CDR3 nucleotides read TGTGCCAGCAGGGGACAGGGGGAAGGGAAGCCCCAGCATTTT. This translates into CASRGQGEGKPQHF.

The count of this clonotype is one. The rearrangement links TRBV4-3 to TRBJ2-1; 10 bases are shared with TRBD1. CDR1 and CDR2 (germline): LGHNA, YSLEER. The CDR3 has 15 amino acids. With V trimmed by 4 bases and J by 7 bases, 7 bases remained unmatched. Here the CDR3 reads CASSRDGQGGNEQFF. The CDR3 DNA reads TGCGCCAGCAGCCGGGATGGACAGGGGGGGAATGAGCAGTTCTTC.

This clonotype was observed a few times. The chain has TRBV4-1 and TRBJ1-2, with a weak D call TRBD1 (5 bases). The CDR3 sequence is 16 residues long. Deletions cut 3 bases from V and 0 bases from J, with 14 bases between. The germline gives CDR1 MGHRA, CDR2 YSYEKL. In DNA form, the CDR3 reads TGCGCCAGCAGCCAGCATCTCGGGGCGGCTAACTATGGCTACACCTTC. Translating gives CASSQHLGAANYGYTF.

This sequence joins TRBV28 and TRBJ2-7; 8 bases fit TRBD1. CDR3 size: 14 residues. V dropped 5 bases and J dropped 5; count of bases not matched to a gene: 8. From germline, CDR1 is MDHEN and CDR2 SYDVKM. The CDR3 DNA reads TGTGCCAGCAGTCCACCGGACAGGGACCACGAGCAGTACTTC. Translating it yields CASSPPDRDHEQYF.

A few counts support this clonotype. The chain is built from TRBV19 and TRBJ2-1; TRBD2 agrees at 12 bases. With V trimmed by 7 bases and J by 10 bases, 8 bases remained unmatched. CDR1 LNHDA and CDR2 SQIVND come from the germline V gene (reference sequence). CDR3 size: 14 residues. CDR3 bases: TGTGCCAGTACTCTAACAGGACTAGCGGGGGAGCAGTTCTTC. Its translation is CASTLTGLAGEQFF.

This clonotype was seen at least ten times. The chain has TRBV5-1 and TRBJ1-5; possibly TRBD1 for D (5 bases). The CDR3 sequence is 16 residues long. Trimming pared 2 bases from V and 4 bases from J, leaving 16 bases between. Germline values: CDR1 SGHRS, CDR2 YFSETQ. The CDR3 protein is CASSLSQGKRNQPQHF. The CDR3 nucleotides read TGCGCCAGCAGCTTATCCCAGGGAAAAAGGAATCAGCCCCAGCATTTT.

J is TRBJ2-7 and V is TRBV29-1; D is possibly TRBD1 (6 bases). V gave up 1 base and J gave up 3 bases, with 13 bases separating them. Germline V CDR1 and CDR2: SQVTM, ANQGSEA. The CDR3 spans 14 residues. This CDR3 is CSVEVGAGVYEQYF. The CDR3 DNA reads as TGCAGCGTTGAAGTGGGGGCAGGGGTCTACGAGCAGTACTTC.

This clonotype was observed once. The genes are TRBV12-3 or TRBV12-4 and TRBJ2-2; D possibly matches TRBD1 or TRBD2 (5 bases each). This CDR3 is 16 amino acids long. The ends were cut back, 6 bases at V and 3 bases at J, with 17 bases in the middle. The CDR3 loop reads CASRLRDPLYTGELFF. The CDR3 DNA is TGTGCCAGCAGGCTCCGGGACCCCCTTTACACCGGGGAGCTGTTTTTT.

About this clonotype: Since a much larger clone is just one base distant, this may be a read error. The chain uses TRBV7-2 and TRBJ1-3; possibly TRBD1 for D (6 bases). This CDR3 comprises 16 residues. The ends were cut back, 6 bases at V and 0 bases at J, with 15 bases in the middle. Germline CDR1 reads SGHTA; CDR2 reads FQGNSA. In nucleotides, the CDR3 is TGTGCCAGCAGATTAAGGGGGATGGACTCTGGAAACACCATATATTTT. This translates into CASRLRGMDSGNTIYF.

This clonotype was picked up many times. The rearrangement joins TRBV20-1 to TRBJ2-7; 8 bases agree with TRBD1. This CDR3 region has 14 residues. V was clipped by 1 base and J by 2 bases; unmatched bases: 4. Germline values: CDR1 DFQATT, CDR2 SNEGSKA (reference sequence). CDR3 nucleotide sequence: TGCAGTGCTAGAGTCCAGGGGGCAACCTACGAGCAGTACTTC. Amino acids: CSARVQGATYEQYF.

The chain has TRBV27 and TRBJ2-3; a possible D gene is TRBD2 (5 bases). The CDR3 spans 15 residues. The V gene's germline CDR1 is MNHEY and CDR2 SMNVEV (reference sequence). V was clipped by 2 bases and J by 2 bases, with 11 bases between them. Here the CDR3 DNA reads TGTGCCAGCAGTTTAGGAGCGGCCTACACAGATACGCAGTATTTT. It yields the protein CASSLGAAYTDTQYF.

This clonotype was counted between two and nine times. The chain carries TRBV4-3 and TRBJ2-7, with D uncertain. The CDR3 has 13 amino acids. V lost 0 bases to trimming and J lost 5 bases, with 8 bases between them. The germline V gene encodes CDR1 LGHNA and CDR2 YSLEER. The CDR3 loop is CASSQDRRDEQYF. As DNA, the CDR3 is TGCGCCAGCAGCCAAGATCGAAGGGACGAGCAGTACTTC.

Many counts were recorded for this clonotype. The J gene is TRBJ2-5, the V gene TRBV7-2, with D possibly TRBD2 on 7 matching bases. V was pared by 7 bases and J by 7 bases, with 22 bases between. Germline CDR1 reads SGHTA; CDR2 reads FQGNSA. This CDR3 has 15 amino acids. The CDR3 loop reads CASKKIAGARTTQYF. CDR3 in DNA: TGTGCCAGCAAAAAAATCGCGGGGGCCCGAACGACCCAGTACTTC.

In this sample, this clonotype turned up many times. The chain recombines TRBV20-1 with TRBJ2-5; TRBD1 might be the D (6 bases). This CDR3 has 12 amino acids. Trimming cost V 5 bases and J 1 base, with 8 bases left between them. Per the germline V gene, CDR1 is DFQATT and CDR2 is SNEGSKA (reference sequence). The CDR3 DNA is TGCAGTGCTGGGGACATCCAAGAGACCCAGTACTTC. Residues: CSAGDIQETQYF.

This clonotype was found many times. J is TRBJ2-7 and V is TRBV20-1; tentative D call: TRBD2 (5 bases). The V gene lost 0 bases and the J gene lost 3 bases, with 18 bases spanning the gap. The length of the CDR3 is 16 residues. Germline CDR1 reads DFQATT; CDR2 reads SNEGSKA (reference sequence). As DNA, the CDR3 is TGCAGTGCTAGAGAGAAGGAGGATGACGCCAACTACGAGCAGTACTTC. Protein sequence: CSAREKEDDANYEQYF.

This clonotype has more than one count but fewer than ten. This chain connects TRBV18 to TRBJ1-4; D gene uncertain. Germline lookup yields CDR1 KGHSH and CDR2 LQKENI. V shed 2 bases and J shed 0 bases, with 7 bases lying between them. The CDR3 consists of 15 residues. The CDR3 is CASSPWGSTNEKLFF. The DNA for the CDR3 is TGTGCCAGCTCACCATGGGGATCAACTAATGAAAAACTGTTTTTT.

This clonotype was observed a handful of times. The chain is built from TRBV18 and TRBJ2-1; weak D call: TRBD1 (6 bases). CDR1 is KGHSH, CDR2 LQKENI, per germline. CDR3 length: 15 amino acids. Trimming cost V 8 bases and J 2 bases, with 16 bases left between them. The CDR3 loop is CASRETGNPYNEQFF. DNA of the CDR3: TGTGCCAGCAGAGAAACAGGGAACCCCTACAATGAGCAGTTCTTC.

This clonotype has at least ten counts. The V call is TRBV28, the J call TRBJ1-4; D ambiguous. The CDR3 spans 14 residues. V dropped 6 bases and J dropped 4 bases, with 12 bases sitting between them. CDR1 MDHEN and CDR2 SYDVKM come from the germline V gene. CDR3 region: CASRLDGSNEKLFF. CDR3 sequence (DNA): TGTGCCAGCAGGCTCGACGGCAGTAATGAAAAACTGTTTTTT.

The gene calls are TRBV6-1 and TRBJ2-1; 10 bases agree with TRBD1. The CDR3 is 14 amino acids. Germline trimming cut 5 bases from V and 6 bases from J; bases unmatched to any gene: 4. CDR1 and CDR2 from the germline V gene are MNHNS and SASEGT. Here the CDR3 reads CASSRDRGVNEQFF. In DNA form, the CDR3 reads TGTGCCAGCAGTCGGGACAGGGGAGTCAATGAGCAGTTCTTC.

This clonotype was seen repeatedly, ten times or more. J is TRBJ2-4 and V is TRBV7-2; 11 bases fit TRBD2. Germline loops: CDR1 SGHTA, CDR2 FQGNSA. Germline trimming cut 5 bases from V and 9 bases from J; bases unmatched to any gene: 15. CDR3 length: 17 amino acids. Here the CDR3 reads CASSPEGASGRQGIQYF. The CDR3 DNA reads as TGTGCCAGCAGCCCAGAAGGTGCTAGCGGGAGGCAGGGCATTCAGTACTTC.

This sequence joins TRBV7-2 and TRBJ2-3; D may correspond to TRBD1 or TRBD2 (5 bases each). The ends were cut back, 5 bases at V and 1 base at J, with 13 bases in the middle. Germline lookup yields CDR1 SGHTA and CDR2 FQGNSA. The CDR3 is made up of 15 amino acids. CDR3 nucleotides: TGTGCCAGCAGCCAAGATCTGGGGGGCACAGATACGCAGTATTTT. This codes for CASSQDLGGTDTQYF. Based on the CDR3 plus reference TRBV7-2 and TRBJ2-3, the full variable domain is GAGVSQSPSNKVTEKGKDVELRCDPISGHTALYWYRQSLGQGLEFLIYFQGNSAPDKSGLPSDRFSAERTGGSVSTLTIQRTQQEDSAVYLCASSQDLGGTDTQYFGPGTRLTVL.

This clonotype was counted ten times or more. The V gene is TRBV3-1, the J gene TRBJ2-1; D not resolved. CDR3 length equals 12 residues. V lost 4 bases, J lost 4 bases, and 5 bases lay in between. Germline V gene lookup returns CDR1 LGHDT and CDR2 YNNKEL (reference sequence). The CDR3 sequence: CASSRGYNEQFF. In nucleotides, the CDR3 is TGTGCCAGCAGCCGGGGATACAATGAGCAGTTCTTC.

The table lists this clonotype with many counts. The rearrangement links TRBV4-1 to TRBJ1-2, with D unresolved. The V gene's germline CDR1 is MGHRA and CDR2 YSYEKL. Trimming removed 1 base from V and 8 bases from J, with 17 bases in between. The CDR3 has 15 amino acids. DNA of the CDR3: TGCGCCAGCAGCCAAGCTCTGGCCGCCGGGGTCGGCTACACCTTC. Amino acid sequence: CASSQALAAGVGYTF.

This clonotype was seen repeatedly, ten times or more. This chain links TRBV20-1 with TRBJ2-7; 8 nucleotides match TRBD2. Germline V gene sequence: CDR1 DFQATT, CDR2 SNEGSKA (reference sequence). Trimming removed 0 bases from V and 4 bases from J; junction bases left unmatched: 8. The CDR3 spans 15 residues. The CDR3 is CSARDQRETVYEQYF. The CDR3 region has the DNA TGCAGTGCTAGAGACCAGCGGGAGACGGTTTACGAGCAGTACTTC.

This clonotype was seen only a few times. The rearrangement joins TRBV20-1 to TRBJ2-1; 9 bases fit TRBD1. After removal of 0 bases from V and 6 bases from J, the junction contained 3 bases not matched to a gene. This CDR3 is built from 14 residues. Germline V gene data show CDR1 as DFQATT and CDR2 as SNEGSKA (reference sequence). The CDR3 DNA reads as TGCAGTGCTAGAGACCGGGACAGGGTCAATGAGCAGTTCTTC. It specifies CSARDRDRVNEQFF.

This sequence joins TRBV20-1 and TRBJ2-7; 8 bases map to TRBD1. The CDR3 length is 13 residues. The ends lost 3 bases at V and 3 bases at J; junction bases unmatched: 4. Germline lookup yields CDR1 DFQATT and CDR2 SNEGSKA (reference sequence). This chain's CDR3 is CSASRTGIYEQYF. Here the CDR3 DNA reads TGCAGTGCTAGCCGGACAGGGATCTACGAGCAGTACTTC.